Listed below are T cell receptor beta chains from one sample, sequenced in a study of T cells after posttransplantation cyclophosphamide. TCRdb's table, derived via immunoSEQ multiplex PCR, lists solely in-frame clones and lacks some. The repertoire has 44,000 or so clones, none seen only once; the ten largest take about 2.2%. What was sequenced was PBMCs. These receptors were taken from a middle-aged man in good health, CMV-negative, and a related stem cell transplant donor. CDR3s include the opening cysteine and the closing phenylalanine or tryptophan. The D gene is left open where the match is weak.

TRBV11-1	TRBJ2-1	TRBD2	CASKRGGPNEQFF
TRBV14	TRBJ1-4	TRBD1	CASSHAVGQYNEKLFF
TRBV27	TRBJ2-1	TRBD1	CASSWNRGNEQFF
TRBV19	TRBJ1-5	NA	CASSIPREVTQPQHF
TRBV28	TRBJ1-2	TRBD1	CASRRQGASGGYTF
TRBV7-9	TRBJ2-2	NA	CASSLEWEKNTGELFF
TRBV28	TRBJ1-3	TRBD1	CASSLSGTGAGNTIYF
TRBV28	TRBJ1-1	NA	CASARATEAFF
TRBV10-3	TRBJ2-7	NA	CAISVTGREQYF
TRBV6-6	TRBJ2-7	NA	CASSYGRYEQYF
TRBV6-5	NA	TRBD1	CASRLAGQGSYEQYF
TRBV5-1	TRBJ1-1	NA	CASSLGGRPGNTEAFF
TRBV14	TRBJ1-2	NA	CASSPGHLNYGYTF
TRBV5-1	TRBJ2-1	TRBD2	CASSGSGWAENEQFF
TRBV7-8	TRBJ1-1	NA	CASTSPWAENTEAFF
TRBV14	TRBJ2-2	NA	CASSPFSVQSTGELFF
TRBV5-4	TRBJ2-1	NA	CASSLPSGSSYNEQFF
TRBV15	TRBJ2-1	TRBD2	CATRLAGEFVGNEQFF
TRBV27	TRBJ2-7	NA	CASSSRLASYEQYF
TRBV5-1	TRBJ2-5	NA	CASSLGREETQYF
TRBV5-5	TRBJ2-2	TRBD2	CASSWGTSGLNTGELFF
TRBV30	TRBJ2-7	NA	CAWSNGQDFSYEQYF
TRBV4-2	TRBJ2-5	NA	CASSVWTEETQYF
TRBV6-5	TRBJ2-2	TRBD1	CASSYTEDRVGELFF
TRBV9	TRBJ2-3	TRBD1	CASSVRRDRGFVDTQYF
TRBV25-1	NA	NA	CASSEAGSNEQYF
TRBV4-1	TRBJ1-1	NA	CASSQDIPGGSAFF
TRBV19	TRBJ1-2	TRBD1	CASSADSGGALGDTF
TRBV7-9	TRBJ1-1	NA	CASSLERDTEAFF
TRBV5-1	TRBJ2-7	TRBD2	CASSLGASGSGYEQYF
TRBV27	TRBJ2-7	NA	CASSFWQGGEQYF
TRBV5-1	TRBJ2-7	NA	CASSPDTMYYEQYF
TRBV11-1	TRBJ2-7	TRBD1	CASSLPGGAYEQYF
TRBV6-5	TRBJ2-7	TRBD1	CASSYDKGQTYEQYF
TRBV7-2	TRBJ1-2	NA	CASSLPGYGYTF
TRBV19	TRBJ2-1	TRBD2	CASSIDSGEGHSEQFF
TRBV27	TRBJ2-1	NA	CASSLFALNEQFF
TRBV27	TRBJ2-1	NA	CASKRASYNEQFF
TRBV5-4	TRBJ1-2	TRBD1	CASSLGDRDYGYTF
TRBV16	TRBJ2-5	TRBD2	CASSLGLAGTETQYF
TRBV5-6	TRBJ2-7	NA	CASSWREFYEQYF
TRBV6-6	TRBJ1-4	NA	CASSSPGTSGEKLFF
TRBV19	TRBJ2-7	TRBD2	CASSIRSSGSYEQYF
TRBV29-1	TRBJ2-7	TRBD2	CSVEVVIAGGVGEQYF
TRBV11-2	TRBJ1-2	NA	CASSFSWDTYGYTF
TRBV6-1	TRBJ2-7	NA	CASRQVSHEQYF
TRBV9	TRBJ2-2	TRBD2	CASSVALAGNTGELFF
TRBV6-1	TRBJ2-7	TRBD2	CASSEAASGPYEQYF